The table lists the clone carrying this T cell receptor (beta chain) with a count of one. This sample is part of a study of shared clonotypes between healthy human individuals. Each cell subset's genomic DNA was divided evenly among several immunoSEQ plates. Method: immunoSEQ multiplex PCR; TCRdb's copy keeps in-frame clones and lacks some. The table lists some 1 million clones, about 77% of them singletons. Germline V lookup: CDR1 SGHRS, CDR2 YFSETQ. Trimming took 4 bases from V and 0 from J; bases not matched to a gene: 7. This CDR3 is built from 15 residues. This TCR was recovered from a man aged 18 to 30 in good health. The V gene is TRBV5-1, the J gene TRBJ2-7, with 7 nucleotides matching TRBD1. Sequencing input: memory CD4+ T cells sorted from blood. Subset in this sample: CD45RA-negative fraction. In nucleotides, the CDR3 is TGCGCCAGCAGCCCCGGGACAGTGGCCTCCTACGAGCAGTACTTC. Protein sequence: CASSPGTVASYEQYF.